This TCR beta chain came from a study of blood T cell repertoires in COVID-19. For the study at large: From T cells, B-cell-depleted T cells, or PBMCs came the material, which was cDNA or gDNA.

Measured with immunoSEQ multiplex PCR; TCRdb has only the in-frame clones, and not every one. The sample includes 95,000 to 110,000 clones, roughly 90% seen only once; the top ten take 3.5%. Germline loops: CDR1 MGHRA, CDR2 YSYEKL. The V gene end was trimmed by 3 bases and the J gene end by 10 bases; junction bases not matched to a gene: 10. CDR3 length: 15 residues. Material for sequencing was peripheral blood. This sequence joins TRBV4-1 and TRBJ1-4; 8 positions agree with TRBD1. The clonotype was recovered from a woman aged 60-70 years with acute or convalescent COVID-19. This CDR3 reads CASSQDSGGEVKLFF. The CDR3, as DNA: TGCGCCAGCAGCCAGGATTCAGGGGGCGAGGTAAAACTGTTTTTT.